This T cell receptor beta chain was sequenced during a study of patients and donors after allogeneic stem cell transplantation. TCRdb reprocessed the RT-PCR reads via MiXCR and lists one record per CDR3 protein. The table records approximately 410,000 distinct CDR3 sequences, 16% of them present only once. The CDR3 is 15 amino acids. V shed 1 base, J shed 7 bases, and the junction held 6 bases outside the gene matches. Germline V gene sequence: CDR1 MDHEN, CDR2 SYDVKM. The V gene is TRBV28, the J gene TRBJ2-1; 8 nucleotides line up with TRBD2. Sequenced material: blood, either unsorted or a sorted T cell fraction (not recorded which). The receptor was derived from a human donor who was either an allogeneic HSCT recipient or a stem cell or donor lymphocyte infusion donor (not recorded which). It is not recorded whose cells these are; they may come from a transplant donor. CDR3 bases: TGTGCCAGCAGTTTATTCAGCGGGAGAGAGAATGAGCAGTTCTTC. It is translated as CASSLFSGRENEQFF.